This TCR beta chain comes out of a study of human T cells and chemical hapten exposure. Germline CDR1 reads SEHNR; CDR2 reads FQNEAQ (reference sequence). This CDR3 is built from 14 residues. The V segment lost 5 bases and the J segment 13 bases; nucleotides outside the gene matches: 17. One entry per CDR3 protein results from TCRdb running MiXCR on the RACE reads. Altogether approximately 50,000 distinct CDR3 sequences are present, roughly a tenth being singletons, with the ten largest covering roughly 15%. A few counts support this clonotype. Documented time point: patch test 3, about 24 weeks after DPC sensitization. Treatment here: therapeutic diphenylcyclopropenone sensitization with weekly scalp DPC. Investigators collected blood before applying each patch test.

The clonotype comes from a woman aged 40 to 55 with alopecia areata. Some clones in this sample may be carry-over from other donors' samples. Sequencing used whole blood, obtained in connection with sensitization to the hapten diphenylcyclopropenone (DPC). This chain connects TRBV7-9 to TRBJ2-7; 7 bases fit TRBD1. The CDR3 DNA reads as TGTGCCAGCAGCCCAAGATCCGACAGGGTCAGCGGTTACTTC. This codes for CASSPRSDRVSGYF.